These T cell receptor beta chains were read from a single sample in a study of blood T cell repertoires in COVID-19. Generated by immunoSEQ multiplex PCR, the TCRdb table keeps only in-frame clones and is missing some. The table has tens of thousands of clones, about four fifths seen once. Sequencing was carried out using peripheral blood. These receptors were obtained from a human donor in a cohort sampled during active or convalescent COVID-19. The CDR3 runs from the conserved cysteine through the conserved F or W. D genes are given only for firm matches. Clone size is not always given. Where it is, it says once, few, many or a class for expanded clones.

v_call	clone_size	j_call	d_call	cdr3_nt	cdr3_aa
TRBV7-9	.	TRBJ1-1	.	TGTGCCAGCAGCTTAGGGGGGGAAGTAGAGGCTTTCTTT	CASSLGGEVEAFF
TRBV6-6	few	TRBJ1-6	.	TGTGCCAGCAGTTGGGACACTTATAATTCACCCCTCCACTTT	CASSWDTYNSPLHF
TRBV6-2/TRBV6-3	.	TRBJ1-1	.	TGTGCCAGCAGTTACCCGACAGTGAACACTGAAGCTTTCTTT	CASSYPTVNTEAFF
TRBV7-2	few	TRBJ2-5	TRBD2	TGTGCCAGCAGTGGGACTAGCGGGGGGGAAGAGACCCAGTACTTC	CASSGTSGGEETQYF
TRBV7-2	.	TRBJ2-5	TRBD2	TGTGCCAGCAGCCCCCCCGGGCTAGCGGGGGAGACCCAGTACTTC	CASSPPGLAGETQYF
TRBV14	.	TRBJ2-2	TRBD1	TGTGCCAGCAGCCTTTTCAGGGGGCCGGCCGGGGAGCTGTTTTTT	CASSLFRGPAGELFF
TRBV7-9	.	TRBJ1-3	.	TGTGCCAGCAGCTTACGGGTTCGGGGAACTGGAAACACCATATATTTT	CASSLRVRGTGNTIYF
TRBV11-1	medium-sized	TRBJ2-5	.	TGTGCCAGCAGTTTCGGGATCAGACCAGCGGAGACCCAGTACTTC	CASSFGIRPAETQYF
TRBV11-2	.	TRBJ1-1	.	TGTGCCAGCAGCTTAGGAGTCGGGGTCCTGAACACTGAAGCTTTCTTT	CASSLGVGVLNTEAFF
TRBV6-2/TRBV6-3	.	TRBJ2-1	.	TGTGCCAGCAGTTATCGTACGCGGGGAAGCTCCTACAATGAGCAGTTCTTC	CASSYRTRGSSYNEQFF
TRBV5-1	.	TRBJ1-3	TRBD1	TGCGCCAGCAGCCCTGGACAGGGGGGTTCGGACACCATATATTTT	CASSPGQGGSDTIYF
TRBV19	.	TRBJ2-5	TRBD1	TGTGCCAGTAGTATCGGGACAGGGCGGGGAGAGACCCAGTACTTC	CASSIGTGRGETQYF
TRBV7-9	few	TRBJ1-6	TRBD1	TGTGCCAGCAGCCGTACCGGGACAGGGACGAATTCACCCCTCCACTTT	CASSRTGTGTNSPLHF
TRBV4-3	.	TRBJ2-2	TRBD2	TGCGCCAGCAGCCAAATGGGGGGGGTAAACACCGGGGAGCTGTTTTTT	CASSQMGGVNTGELFF
TRBV6-5	.	TRBJ1-2	.	TGTGCCAGCAGTAACCCCCAAGGGGACTATGGCTACACCTTC	CASSNPQGDYGYTF
TRBV7-2	.	TRBJ2-7	.	TGTGCCAGCAGAGTGACAGGATCCTACGAGCAGTACTTC	CASRVTGSYEQYF
TRBV7-7	.	TRBJ2-5	TRBD1	TGTGCTAGCAGCCGGAATGGGGACAGCCTTGGAGAGACCCAGTACTTC	CASSRNGDSLGETQYF
TRBV19	.	TRBJ2-3	TRBD2	TGTGCCAGTAGTATAGGATCTAGCGGACTCACAGATACGCAGTATTTT	CASSIGSSGLTDTQYF
TRBV5-1	.	TRBJ1-1	.	TGCGCCAGCAGCTTGGCCGGACAGCTCCACACTGAAGCTTTCTTT	CASSLAGQLHTEAFF
TRBV2	.	TRBJ2-2	TRBD1	TGTGCCAGCAGAAGGGACAGGGCGGGCACCGGGGAGCTGTTTTTT	CASRRDRAGTGELFF
TRBV19	.	TRBJ1-2	TRBD1	TGTGCCAGTAGTCCACAGGGGAACTATGGCTACACCTTC	CASSPQGNYGYTF
TRBV19	.	TRBJ2-3	TRBD1	TGTGCCAGTAGTGTGACAGGGGGCACAGATACGCAGTATTTT	CASSVTGGTDTQYF
TRBV6-2/TRBV6-3	.	TRBJ2-4	TRBD1	TGTGCCAGCAGTTACTCTGTCGACAGGGGGGACATTCAGTACTTC	CASSYSVDRGDIQYF
TRBV7-7	.	TRBJ1-1	.	TGTGCTAGCAGCTTAATCCCCGCGGGAGGGGCTATGAACACTGAAGCTTTCTTT	CASSLIPAGGAMNTEAFF
TRBV7-9	.	TRBJ2-1	TRBD1	TGTGCCAGCAGCTTAAGGGACCAGGGGGCCCATGAGCAGTTCTTC	CASSLRDQGAHEQFF
TRBV30	.	TRBJ1-5	TRBD1	TGTGCCTGGAGTTCATCCCTTACCGGGACAGTTAATCAGCCCCAGCATTTT	CAWSSSLTGTVNQPQHF
TRBV7-2	.	TRBJ2-1	.	TGTGCCAGCAGCTTTTCTACAGGGTCCTACAATGAGCAGTTCTTC	CASSFSTGSYNEQFF
TRBV25-1	.	TRBJ1-1	TRBD1	TGTGCCAGCAGGGGGGACAGGGCGAGGACTGAAGCTTTCTTT	CASRGDRARTEAFF